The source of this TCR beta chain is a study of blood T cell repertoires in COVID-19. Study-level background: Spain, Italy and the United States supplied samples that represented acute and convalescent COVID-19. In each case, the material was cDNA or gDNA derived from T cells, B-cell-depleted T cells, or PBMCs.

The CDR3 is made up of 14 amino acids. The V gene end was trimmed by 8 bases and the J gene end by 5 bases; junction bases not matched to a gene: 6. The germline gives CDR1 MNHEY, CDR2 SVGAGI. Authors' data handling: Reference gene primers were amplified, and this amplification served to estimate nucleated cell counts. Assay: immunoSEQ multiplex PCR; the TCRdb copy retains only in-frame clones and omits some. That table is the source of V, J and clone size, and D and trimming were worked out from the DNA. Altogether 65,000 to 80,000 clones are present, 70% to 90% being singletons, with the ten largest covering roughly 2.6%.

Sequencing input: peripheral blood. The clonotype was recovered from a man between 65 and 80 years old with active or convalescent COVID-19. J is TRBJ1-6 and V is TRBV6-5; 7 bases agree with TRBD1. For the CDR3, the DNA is TGTGCCAGCGCATGGGACAGAAATAATTCACCCCTCCACTTT. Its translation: CASAWDRNNSPLHF.